What follows describes a single T cell receptor (beta chain). This clonotype was picked up many times. No cognate antigen has been identified for it. No base quality information exists; no much larger clone differs at one position. Total RNA and DNA were co-extracted from around 20-30 mg of bulk tissue with the AllPrep DNA/RNA mini kit, without cell sorting. Five patients with histopathologically diagnosed primary liver carcinoma underwent surgical resection in China between late 2015 and 2016. At the time of sampling, the patients were treatment-naive and had chronic HBV infection. Each tumor was sampled at five spatially separated regions: the superior, inferior, left-lateral and right-lateral poles and the tumor centre. Histological examination found more than 80% viable tumor cells in every tumor sample. Pieces of fresh tumor and adjacent tissue were cut in half, with one half kept in RNAlater at -80 degrees C and the other half sent for histology.

CDR1 and CDR2 are read off the germline V gene as MDHEN and SYDVKM. After removal of 3 bases from V and 4 bases from J, the junction retains 3 bases not matched to a gene. Including the terminal cysteine and phenylalanine, the CDR3 comprises 14 residues. Only the CDR3 DNA stays, 42 bases, in frame from base 1. The data stem from a study of tumor-infiltrating lymphocytes in primary liver carcinoma (dated by TCRdb to about 2017). Concerning the study at large: Of the five patients, three men and two women aged 30 to 69 years, four had hepatocellular carcinoma and one had combined HCC and intrahepatic cholangiocarcinoma. The tumors of the five patients were staged as T1-T3 N0M0, with maximum diameters ranging from about 4.2 to 11 cm. Each sample produced roughly 3.65 to 7.5 million productive TCRbeta reads, and read depth showed no significant difference between tissue types. Across five regions of each liver tumor, along with adjacent normal tissue and blood, the study brought together TCRbeta repertoire sequencing, expression microarrays and whole-exome sequencing. A total of about 35 specimens from 5 patients, comprising roughly 25 tumor regions, 5 adjacent noncancerous liver tissues and 5 peripheral blood samples, were covered by TCRbeta repertoire sequencing. The 25 to 30 tumor region samples were profiled with Agilent mRNA microarrays so that TCRbeta repertoire diversity could be related to the local molecular phenotype. Technical replicate repertoires showed high reproducibility, with mean shared-clone rates about 0.91 and correlation coefficients above 0.95.

Paper-wide results and their limitations: With just five patients in the study, the authors point out that the findings should be validated in a larger study. Only the TCR beta chain was sequenced, so true repertoire diversity is likely underestimated because unpaired alpha chains were not captured. Repertoire overlap was found to be higher between tumor regions (mean around 36%) than between tumor-adjacent (roughly 17%) or tumor-blood (around 15%) pairs, consistent with antigen-driven expansion. A significantly larger repertoire fraction was made up by the top 250 clones in tumors than in blood (p = 0.039). Only about 7.5-25% of top clones were found in all five regions of a tumor, suggesting spatial heterogeneity of tumor-infiltrating T cells. Bulk unsorted samples precluded comparing CD4+ and CD8+ T cell repertoires.

Using a constant-region primer and ProtoScript II reverse transcriptase, TCRbeta-specific cDNA was reverse-transcribed from approximately 0.55 ug total RNA. Three nested multiplex PCR rounds, following a slightly modified ARM-PCR procedure, were used to build the TCRbeta libraries. Each of the first two PCR rounds ran for approximately 10 cycles using multiplex TRBV1-TRBV30 forward primers together with a Cbeta reverse primer. A final 25-cycle PCR with Deep VentR polymerase added sample barcodes and Illumina adapters. Before sequencing, amplicons of 200-500 bp were gel-purified using a QIAquick gel extraction kit. An Illumina HiSeq 2500 was used to sequence the TCRbeta amplicons, generating 250-bp paired-end reads. As for how the authors treated the data: To recover full CDR3 sequences, reads were quality-trimmed using Trimmomatic v0.33 and paired reads were then merged using FLASH v1.2.11. V, D and J germline segments were assigned to the rearranged TCRbeta sequences using MiGEC v1.2.1b. Clonotype statistics and Shannon-Wiener diversity indices were calculated with VDJtools v1.0.0. Except for diversity analysis, only each sample's 250 most abundant clonotypes were used in subsequent analyses to reduce sampling bias. TCRdb reprocessing: public reads trimmed at Q25 with fastp, clones called with MiXCR, in-frame beta chains kept. For every CDR3 protein sequence, its rows merge into one entry that carries the most common genes and DNA. The V and J calls, along with clone size, are taken from TCRdb and not from the paper's own processing. For this sample the table gives some 30,000 distinct CDR3 sequences, of which 70% to 80% were detected only once. The top ten clonotypes cover 36% of the sample.

The sequenced sample was liver tumor tissue from sampling region 5. The cell subset or site label on this specimen signifies: tumor region T5, tumor centre. The receptor chain draws on TRBV28 and TRBJ2-1; TRBD2 fits 7 bases in the junction. The clonotype originates from a man aged 40-50 years with primary liver carcinoma and hepatitis B virus infection. In nucleotides, the sequence is TGTGCCAGCAGTTTGGCTAGCGGTTACAATGAGCAGTTCTTC. Translated, this gives CASSLASGYNEQFF.